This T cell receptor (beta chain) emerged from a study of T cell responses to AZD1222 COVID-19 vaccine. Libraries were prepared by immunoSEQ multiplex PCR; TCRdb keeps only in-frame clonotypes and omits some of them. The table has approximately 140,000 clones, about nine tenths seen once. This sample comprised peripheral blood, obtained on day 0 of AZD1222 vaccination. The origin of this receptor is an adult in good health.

CDR3 coding DNA: TGTGCCAGTAGGAGAGGATGGCGACGAACTAATGAAAAACTGTTTTTT. Translating gives CASRRGWRRTNEKLFF. This rearrangement joins TRBV19 to TRBJ1-4; D is undetermined. V lost 6 bases and J lost 1, with 15 bases in between. Germline V gives CDR1 LNHDA, CDR2 SQIVND (reference sequence). The CDR3 is 16 amino acids.